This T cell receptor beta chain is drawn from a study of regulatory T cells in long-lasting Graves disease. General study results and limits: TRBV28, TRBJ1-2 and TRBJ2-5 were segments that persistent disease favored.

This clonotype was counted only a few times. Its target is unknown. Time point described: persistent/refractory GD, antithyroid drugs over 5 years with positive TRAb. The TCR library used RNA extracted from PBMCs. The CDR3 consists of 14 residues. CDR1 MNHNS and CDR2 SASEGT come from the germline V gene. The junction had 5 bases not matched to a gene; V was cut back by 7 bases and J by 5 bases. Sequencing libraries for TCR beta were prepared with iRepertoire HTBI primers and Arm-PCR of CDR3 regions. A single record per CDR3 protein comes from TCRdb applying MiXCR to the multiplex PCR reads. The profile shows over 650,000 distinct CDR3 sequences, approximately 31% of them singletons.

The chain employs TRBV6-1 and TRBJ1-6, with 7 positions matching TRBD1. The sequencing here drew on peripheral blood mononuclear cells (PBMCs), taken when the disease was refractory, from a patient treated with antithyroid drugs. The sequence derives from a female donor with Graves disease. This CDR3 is CASTVGQDNSPLHF. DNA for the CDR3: TGTGCCAGCACCGTAGGACAGGATAATTCACCCCTCCACTTT.